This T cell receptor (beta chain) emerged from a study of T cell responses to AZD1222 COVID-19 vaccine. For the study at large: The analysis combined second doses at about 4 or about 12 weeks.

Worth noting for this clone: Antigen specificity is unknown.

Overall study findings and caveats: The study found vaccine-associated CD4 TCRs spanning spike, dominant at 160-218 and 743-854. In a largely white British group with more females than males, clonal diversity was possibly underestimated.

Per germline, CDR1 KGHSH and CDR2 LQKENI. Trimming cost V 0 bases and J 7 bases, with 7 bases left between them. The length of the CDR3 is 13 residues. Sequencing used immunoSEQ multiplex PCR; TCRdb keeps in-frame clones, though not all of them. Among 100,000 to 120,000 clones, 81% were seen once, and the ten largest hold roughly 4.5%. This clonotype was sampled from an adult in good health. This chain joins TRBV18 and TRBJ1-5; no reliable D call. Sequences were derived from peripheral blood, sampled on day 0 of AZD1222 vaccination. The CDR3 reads CASSPPSGQPQHF. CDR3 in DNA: TGTGCCAGCTCACCACCGTCCGGGCAGCCCCAGCATTTT.